This TCR beta chain was captured by sequencing in a study of T cell repertoires in cytomegalovirus infection (dated by TCRdb to about 2019). With respect to the entire study: The peptide stimulations were aimed at well-studied HLA-B-restricted epitopes as well as recently identified HLA-C-restricted CMV epitopes, whose presentation resists viral immunomodulation. Donor HLA type was relevant to the analysis, as public TCR beta signatures indicated carriage of CMV infection together with the matching HLA type. Study-wide conclusions, independent of this receptor: In both this cohort and an independent cohort of over 350 donors, the cumulative frequency of public TCR beta family members distinguished carriers of CMV infection plus the relevant HLA type. The ex vivo response was dominated by HLA-C-restricted CMV-specific TCR beta clonotypes, and the single most frequent clonotype in two of eight donors was supplied by these HLA-C-restricted clonotypes.

The treatment or condition tag for this specimen amounts to: in vitro stimulation with specific CMV peptide epitopes to enrich CMV-specific T cells. Sequencing instrument: Illumina HiSeq 1500. In TCRdb, the public reads were trimmed at Q25 with fastp and aligned with MiXCR, with productive beta chains retained. Identical CDR3 protein sequences are pooled into one entry, listed with their most common genes and DNA. In this sample the table shows fewer than 900,000 distinct CDR3 sequences, almost 30% of which occur a single time. Around 14% of the sample goes to the ten largest clones. This clonotype was detected ten times or more. Its antigen remains undetermined. No base qualities exist here, and no much larger clone lies one base off it. This specimen consisted of cultured CD8+ T cells from PBMCs, obtained from culture after CMV antigen stimulation. This TCR derives from a human donor in good health (CMV status not recorded). Some clones in this sample may be carry-over from other donors' samples.

The DNA sequence is TGTGCCAGCAGCTTAGCGCAGCGCCCGAGACCCTACAATGAGCAGTTCTTC. This yields the protein CASSLAQRPRPYNEQFF. The V and J genes are TRBV7-9 and TRBJ2-1; too little of a D gene remains to name it. From the germline V gene (reference sequence), CDR1 is SEHNR and CDR2 is FQNEAQ. V loses 0 bases, J loses 2 bases, and the germline ends lie 14 bases apart. The CDR3 has 17 amino acids, counting the end cysteine and phenylalanine. The kept DNA is CDR3 alone, 51 bases in frame from the first base.